This T cell receptor (beta chain) originates from a study of blood T cell repertoires in COVID-19. Data came from immunoSEQ multiplex PCR; TCRdb stores just in-frame clones and leaves some out. Here the sample spans roughly 120,000 clones, approximately 80% being singletons. CDR1 MDHEN and CDR2 SYDVKM come from the germline V gene. V shed 7 bases, J shed 0 bases, and the junction held 5 bases outside the gene matches. The CDR3 has 16 residues. This TCR came from a woman in her 50s with acute or convalescent COVID-19. The chain combines TRBV28 with TRBJ2-6; 8 bases agree with TRBD1. The sequenced material came from peripheral blood. The CDR3 DNA reads as TGTGCCAGCAACAGGGGGACCAGCTCTGGGGCCAACGTCCTGACTTTC. Encoded protein: CASNRGTSSGANVLTF.